The 13 T cell receptor beta chains presented below share a single source sample, sequenced in a study of cytomegalovirus exposure and HLA in healthy donors. PCR primers comprised 60 Vbeta and 13 Jbeta primers. The data were produced by immunoSEQ multiplex PCR, yet TCRdb's version contains in-frame clones alone and is incomplete. In total, the table holds over 100,000 clones. The sample was PBMCs. Receptors originate from a middle-aged man in good health and CMV-seropositive.

V is TRBV19 and J is TRBJ2-4; 8 bases match TRBD2. CDR3 size: 15 residues. Germline assignment: CDR1 LNHDA and CDR2 SQIVND (reference sequence). Trimming took 4 bases from V and 1 from J; bases not matched to a gene: 3. Here the CDR3 DNA reads TGTGCCAGTAGTAGCGGGAGGTCTGCCAAAAACATTCAGTACTTC. This encodes CASSSGRSAKNIQYF.

The chain uses TRBV9 and TRBJ2-7; D is unclear. Between the trimmed V and J ends, which lost 0 bases and 2 bases, there was a span of 9 bases. CDR1 SGDLS and CDR2 YYNGEE come from the germline V gene. The CDR3 length is 14 residues. The chain's CDR3 is CASSVDSEAYEQYF. The DNA for the CDR3 is TGTGCCAGCAGCGTAGACTCCGAGGCCTACGAGCAGTACTTC.

The V call is TRBV4-3, the J call TRBJ2-7; 7 nucleotides align to TRBD1. Per the germline V gene, CDR1 is LGHNA and CDR2 is YSLEER. The CDR3 is made up of 15 amino acids. V lost 4 bases, J lost 0 bases, and 6 bases stayed unmatched. In nucleotides, the CDR3 is TGCGCCAGCAGCCCCGAACAGGGGAGCTCCTACGAGCAGTACTTC. Protein sequence: CASSPEQGSSYEQYF.

V and J are TRBV2 and TRBJ2-2; D is uncertain. This CDR3 is built from 15 residues. V shed 4 bases and J shed 0 bases, with 9 bases lying between them. Germline values: CDR1 SNHLY, CDR2 FYNNEI. CDR3 loop: CASSVSSANTGELFF. The CDR3 DNA follows: TGTGCCAGCAGTGTAAGCAGCGCGAACACCGGGGAGCTGTTTTTT.

This sequence joins TRBV29-1 and TRBJ2-7; possible D gene TRBD1, 6 bases. CDR3 size: 12 residues. Between the trimmed V and J ends, which lost 5 bases and 0 bases, there was a span of 8 bases. Germline V gives CDR1 SQVTM, CDR2 ANQGSEA. CDR3 nucleotide sequence: TGCAGCGTTCAGGACAGCTCCTACGAGCAGTACTTC. Protein sequence: CSVQDSSYEQYF.

This sequence joins TRBV28 and TRBJ1-2, with 8 bases matching TRBD1. With V trimmed by 5 bases and J by 4 bases, 12 bases remained unmatched. The CDR3 is 16 residues long. Per germline, CDR1 MDHEN and CDR2 SYDVKM. CDR3 amino acids: CASSLIRQGWGYGYTF. CDR3 bases: TGTGCCAGCAGTCTGATCCGACAGGGGTGGGGCTATGGCTACACCTTC.

The V call is TRBV25-1, the J call TRBJ2-5; a possible D gene is TRBD1 (5 bases). Germline CDR1 reads MGHDK; CDR2 reads SYGVNS. V lost 2 bases and J 2 bases, leaving 18 bases between the germline ends. The CDR3 totals 17 residues. CDR3 loop: CASSEIGHGPLQETQYF. The DNA of the CDR3 is TGTGCCAGCAGTGAAATTGGACACGGGCCGCTGCAAGAGACCCAGTACTTC.

The J gene is TRBJ2-1, the V gene TRBV9; 9 nucleotides agree with TRBD1. CDR3 length: 17 amino acids. V was clipped by 2 bases and J by 5 bases; unmatched bases: 11. Germline values: CDR1 SGDLS, CDR2 YYNGEE. Here the CDR3 reads CASSVYSSGTGNNEQFF. CDR3 in DNA: TGTGCCAGCAGCGTGTACTCATCCGGGACAGGGAACAATGAGCAGTTCTTC.

The chain carries TRBV7-9 and TRBJ2-7; 7 bases match TRBD1. CDR1 is SEHNR, CDR2 FQNEAQ, per germline (reference sequence). V was pared by 4 bases and J by 5 bases, with 8 bases of the junction left unmatched. The CDR3 is made up of 14 amino acids. The CDR3: CASSSRTGRDEQYF. The CDR3 coding sequence is TGTGCCAGCAGCTCGAGGACAGGTCGCGACGAGCAGTACTTC.

J is TRBJ2-6 and V is TRBV7-9; 9 nucleotides match TRBD2. V lost 4 bases, J lost 0 bases, and 7 bases stayed unmatched. CDR3 length: 18 amino acids. Germline lookup yields CDR1 SEHNR and CDR2 FQNEAQ (reference sequence). The CDR3 sequence: CASSSRAGGSSGANVLTF. CDR3 bases: TGTGCCAGCAGCTCTCGGGCGGGAGGGAGCTCTGGGGCCAACGTCCTGACTTTC.

The V call is TRBV28, the J call TRBJ2-5; 9 nucleotides agree with TRBD1. J gave up 1 base and V 2 bases, and 11 bases lay outside the gene matches. The CDR3 sequence is 18 residues long. Germline V gives CDR1 MDHEN, CDR2 SYDVKM. In DNA form, the CDR3 reads TGTGCCAGCAGTTTACCGGGACAGGGACCCGCACCCCAAGAGACCCAGTACTTC. This encodes CASSLPGQGPAPQETQYF.

The J gene is TRBJ2-5, the V gene TRBV5-4, with TRBD2 matching over 9 bases. CDR1 is SGHNT and CDR2 is YYREEE in the germline V gene (reference sequence). V trimming: 4 bases; J trimming: 3 bases; junction bases outside the gene matches: 7. The CDR3 has 15 amino acids. CDR3 in amino acids: CASSGTLAGKETQYF. CDR3 DNA sequence: TGTGCCAGCAGCGGGACTCTAGCGGGAAAAGAGACCCAGTACTTC.

Turning to this clone: Within the sample, other DNA sequences also encode this same CDR3. J is TRBJ1-4 and V is TRBV7-6, with 7 bases that match TRBD1. V trimming: 4 bases; J trimming: 7 bases; junction bases outside the gene matches: 9. This CDR3 is 15 amino acids long. Germline assignment: CDR1 SGHVS and CDR2 FNYEAQ. The CDR3 DNA reads as TGTGCCAGCAGCTCTACAGGGGCGGTCGGTGAAAAACTGTTTTTT. Translation gives CASSSTGAVGEKLFF.